This T cell receptor (beta chain) stems from a study of CD8+ T cells in alopecia areata. About the study: Affected scalp percentage gauged treated patients' severity. The study, taken as a whole, reports: Links between baseline CD8+ expansion and response need larger treated cohorts.

The treatment is: oral pan-JAK inhibitor, 5-10 mg twice daily. In alopecia areata patients, both lesional scalp punch biopsies and peripheral blood were collected. V was pared by 6 bases and J by 0 bases, with 13 bases between. The CDR3 is 15 residues long. Germline CDR1 is SNHLY and CDR2 is FYNNEI. After isolation, RNA underwent reverse transcription to generate cDNA as the sequencing template. The method was immunoSEQ multiplex PCR; TCRdb's version includes in-frame clones alone and lacks a portion of them. The sample yields approximately 120,000 clones, approximately 60% seen once. A word on this clone: Its antigen is undetermined.

This chain joins TRBV2 and TRBJ2-3, with D possibly called TRBD1 or TRBD2 (5 bases each). The sequence was collected from a human donor with alopecia areata. Sequencing was performed on CD4+ T cells sorted from blood, taken at week 4, from a patient treated with tofacitinib. CDR3 residues: CASRARGVSTDTQYF. CDR3 nucleotides: TGTGCCAGCAGAGCGAGAGGGGTCAGCACAGATACGCAGTATTTT.